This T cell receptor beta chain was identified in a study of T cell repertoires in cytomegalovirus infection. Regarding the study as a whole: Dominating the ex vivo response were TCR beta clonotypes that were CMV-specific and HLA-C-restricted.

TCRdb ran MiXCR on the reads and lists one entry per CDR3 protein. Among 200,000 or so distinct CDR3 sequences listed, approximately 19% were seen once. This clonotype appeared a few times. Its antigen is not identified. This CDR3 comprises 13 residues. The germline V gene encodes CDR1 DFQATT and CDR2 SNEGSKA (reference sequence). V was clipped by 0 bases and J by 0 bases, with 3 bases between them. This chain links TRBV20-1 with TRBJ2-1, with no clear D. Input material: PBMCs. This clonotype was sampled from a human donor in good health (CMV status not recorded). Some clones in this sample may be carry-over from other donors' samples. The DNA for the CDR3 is TGCAGTGCTAGAGAATTCTCCTACAATGAGCAGTTCTTC. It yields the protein CSAREFSYNEQFF.